This passage covers 12 T cell receptor beta chains from one sample sequenced in a study of neurological immune-mediated disorders. Via MiXCR, TCRdb re-called the 5' RACE reads, giving one row per CDR3 protein. The sample lists more than 50,000 distinct CDR3 sequences; 5.2% were seen once. Input material: PBMCs. The receptors stem from a woman aged 25 to 39 with multiple sclerosis.

In this sample, this clonotype turned up many times. The V and J genes are TRBV5-1 and TRBJ1-1; D is perhaps TRBD1 (5 bases). V was clipped by 4 bases and J by 1 base, with 14 bases between them. The CDR3 runs to 15 residues. The V gene's germline CDR1 is SGHRS and CDR2 YFSETQ. The CDR3 DNA sequence: TGCGCCAGCAGCACCAGCCAGGGACCGAACACTGAAGCTTTCTTT. Translated: CASSTSQGPNTEAFF.

The rearrangement links TRBV7-6 to TRBJ2-7; D might be TRBD1 (5 bases). CDR1 is SGHVS and CDR2 is FNYEAQ in the germline V gene. V was pared by 5 bases and J by 2 bases, with 22 bases between. There are 17 residues in the CDR3. The chain's CDR3 is CASSPTPPRQLTYEQYF. The CDR3 DNA sequence: TGTGCCAGCAGCCCCACTCCCCCGAGACAGTTAACCTACGAGCAGTACTTC.

In this sample, this clonotype turned up many times. This chain connects TRBV5-5 to TRBJ2-7, with 8 bases matching TRBD1. There are 14 residues in the CDR3. Germline assignment: CDR1 SGHKS and CDR2 YYEKEE (reference sequence). Germline trimming cut 4 bases from V and 2 bases from J; bases unmatched to any gene: 5. The CDR3 nucleotides read TGTGCCAGCAGCAAGGGACAGGTCCCCTACGAGCAGTACTTC. The encoded protein is CASSKGQVPYEQYF.

This clonotype was seen only a few times. The V gene is TRBV20-1, the J gene TRBJ2-3, with 8 bases fitting TRBD2. This CDR3 has 15 amino acids. V was clipped by 5 bases and J by 3 bases; unmatched bases: 10. CDR1 DFQATT and CDR2 SNEGSKA come from the germline V gene (reference sequence). The CDR3 DNA reads TGCAGTGCTTCCGGTTTGGGCGGGGGGACAGATACGCAGTATTTT. Translating gives CSASGLGGGTDTQYF.

This clonotype occurred many times. The chain carries TRBV12-3 or TRBV12-4 and TRBJ2-7; D uncertain. Trimming left V 1 base short and J 3 bases short, with 10 bases between. The CDR3 loop spans 14 amino acids. The CDR3 nucleotides are TGTGCCAGCAGTTTAGAGGGTGGCAACTACGAGCAGTACTTC. Its protein is CASSLEGGNYEQYF.

This clonotype has a count of ten or more. The J gene is TRBJ2-7, the V gene TRBV3-1, with 7 bases lining up with TRBD1. CDR3 length: 17 residues. Per the germline V gene, CDR1 is LGHDT and CDR2 is YNNKEL (reference sequence). J lost 2 bases, V lost 1 base, and 11 bases had no gene match. CDR3: CASSQVVFRDSTYEQYF. The CDR3 nucleotides read TGTGCCAGCAGCCAAGTCGTCTTTCGGGACAGTACCTACGAGCAGTACTTC.

The genes are TRBV7-8 and TRBJ2-3, with D perhaps TRBD2 (7 bases). There are 16 residues in the CDR3. Trimming cost V 2 bases and J 2 bases, with 14 bases left between them. Germline V gene sequence: CDR1 SGHVS, CDR2 FQNEAQ. CDR3 amino acids: CASSLIGGAYTDTQYF. DNA for the CDR3: TGTGCCAGCAGCTTAATTGGGGGGGCCTACACAGATACGCAGTATTTT.

This clonotype was recorded many times. An end of the junction does not agree with germline; a read error may underlie this. V gene TRBV5-1 combines with J gene TRBJ1-5; D call uncertain. Germline loops: CDR1 SGHRS, CDR2 YFSETQ. This CDR3 comprises 15 residues. The CDR3 DNA reads TGCGCCAGCAGCCGCATCCCAGACAACAATCAGCCCCAGAATTTT. Amino acids: CASSRIPDNNQPQNF.

Concerning this clonotype: The conserved final phenylalanine or tryptophan is absent from the CDR3, which likely points to a read error. The chain uses TRBV12-3 or TRBV12-4 and TRBJ1-2; D gene uncertain. V gave up 3 bases and J gave up 1 base, with 9 bases separating them. The CDR3 runs to 14 residues. CDR3 DNA sequence: TGTGCCAGCAGTTTGCGCAGAGTTAACTATGGCTACACCAAC. It is translated as CASSLRRVNYGYTN.

This clonotype was observed many times. At one end the junction does not follow the germline gene, possibly because of a read error. The chain joins TRBV5-1 to TRBJ2-3; TRBD1 matches 12 bases. The CDR3 has 15 residues. The germline gives CDR1 SGHRS, CDR2 YFSETQ. This CDR3 reads CASTLGQGAPDTQYF. The CDR3 region has the DNA TGCGCCAGCACCTTGGGACAGGGGGCACCGGATACGCAGTATTTT. Full variable domain (remainder filled in from reference TRBV5-1 and TRBJ2-3): KAGVTQTPRYLIKTRGQQVTLSCSPISGHRSVSWYQQTPGQGLQFLFEYFSETQRNKGNFPGRFSGRQFSNSRSEMNVSTLELGDSALYLCASTLGQGAPDTQYFGPGTRLTVL.

In its sample, this clonotype was seen many times. This rearrangement joins TRBV5-1 to TRBJ2-3; D gene unclear. Germline V gene sequence: CDR1 SGHRS, CDR2 YFSETQ. V lost 4 bases and J 3 bases, leaving 6 bases between the germline ends. The CDR3 is 12 amino acids. In DNA, the CDR3 is TGCGCCAGCAGCCCTAGGACAGATACGCAGTATTTT. Encoded protein: CASSPRTDTQYF.

Details on this clonotype: Sequence at one end of the junction differs from germline and may be a read error. V usage is TRBV20-1 and J usage is TRBJ1-6; D gene ambiguous. This CDR3 is built from 9 residues. Germline-derived CDR1 and CDR2 are DFQATT and SNEGSKA (reference sequence). CDR3 in DNA: TGCAGTGCTTCCGGGCAATCCAACTTT. As protein: CSASGQSNF.